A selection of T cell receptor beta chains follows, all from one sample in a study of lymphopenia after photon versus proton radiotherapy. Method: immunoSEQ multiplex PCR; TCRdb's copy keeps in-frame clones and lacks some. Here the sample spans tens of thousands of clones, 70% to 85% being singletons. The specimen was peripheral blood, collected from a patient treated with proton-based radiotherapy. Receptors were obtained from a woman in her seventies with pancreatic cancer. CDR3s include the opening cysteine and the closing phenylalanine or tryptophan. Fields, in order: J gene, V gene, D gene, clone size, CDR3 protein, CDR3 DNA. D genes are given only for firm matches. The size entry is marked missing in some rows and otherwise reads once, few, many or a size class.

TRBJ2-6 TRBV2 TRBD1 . CASSAPTGGASGANVLTF TGTGCCAGCAGTGCACCGACAGGGGGCGCGTCTGGGGCCAACGTCCTGACTTTC
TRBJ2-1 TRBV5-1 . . CASSSQVGQGRSNEQFF TGCGCCAGCAGCTCCCAGGTGGGGCAGGGAAGAAGCAATGAGCAGTTCTTC
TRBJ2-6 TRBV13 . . CASSLVPRVSGANVLTF TGTGCCAGCAGCTTAGTCCCTCGTGTCTCTGGGGCCAACGTCCTGACTTTC
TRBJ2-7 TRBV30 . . CAWMFDTTGTYEQYF TGTGCCTGGATGTTTGACACGACAGGAACCTACGAGCAGTACTTC
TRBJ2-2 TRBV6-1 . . CASRAGLNTGELFF TGTGCCAGCAGAGCAGGTTTGAACACCGGGGAGCTGTTTTTT
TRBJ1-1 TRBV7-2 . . CASSLSRVGNTEAFF TGTGCCAGCAGCTTGAGCAGGGTAGGAAACACTGAAGCTTTCTTT
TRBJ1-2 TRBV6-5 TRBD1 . CASSSGTGFRGYTF TGTGCCAGCAGTTCGGGGACAGGATTTCGGGGCTACACCTTC
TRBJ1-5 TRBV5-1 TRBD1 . CASSLGTGGNQPQHF TGCGCCAGCAGCTTGGGCACAGGGGGCAATCAGCCCCAGCATTTT
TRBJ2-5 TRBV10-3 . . CAIGGSDSGQETQYF TGTGCCATCGGGGGCAGCGATAGTGGCCAAGAGACCCAGTACTTC
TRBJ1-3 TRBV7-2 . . CASSSLDQGFSGNTIYF TGTGCCAGCAGCTCACTAGACCAGGGGTTCTCTGGAAACACCATATATTTT
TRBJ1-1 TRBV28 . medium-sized CASSLATGIGAFF TGTGCCAGCAGTTTAGCCACAGGGATTGGAGCTTTCTTT
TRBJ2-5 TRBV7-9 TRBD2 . CASRGGWQTQYF TGTGCCAGCAGGGGAGGGTGGCAGACCCAGTACTTC
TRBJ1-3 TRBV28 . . CASTLSSGNTIYF TGTGCCAGTACGTTAAGCTCTGGAAACACCATATATTTT
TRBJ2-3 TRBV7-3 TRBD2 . CASSPGLAGNTDTQYF TGTGCCAGCAGCCCGGGACTAGCGGGTAACACAGATACGCAGTATTTT
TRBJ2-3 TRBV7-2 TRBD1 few CASSLEAQGAIDTQYF TGTGCCAGCAGCTTGGAGGCTCAGGGGGCGATAGATACGCAGTATTTT
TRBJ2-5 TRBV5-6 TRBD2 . CASSLVGLGGLETQYF TGTGCCAGCAGCTTAGTGGGACTAGGAGGGTTAGAGACCCAGTACTTC
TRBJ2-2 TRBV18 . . CASSRSGYTGELFF TGTGCCAGCTCACGTTCGGGGTACACCGGGGAGCTGTTTTTT
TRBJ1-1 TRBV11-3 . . CASSPMGPEAFF TGTGCCAGCAGCCCTATGGGACCTGAAGCTTTCTTT
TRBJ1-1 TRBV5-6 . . CASSLRSGGLPTEAFF TGTGCCAGCAGCTTGCGATCTGGGGGGTTACCCACTGAAGCTTTCTTT
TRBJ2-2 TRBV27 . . CASRRDGQSTGELFF TGTGCCAGCAGGAGGGACGGACAGAGCACCGGGGAGCTGTTTTTT
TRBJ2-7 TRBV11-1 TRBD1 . CASSLAPGGEYEQYF TGTGCCAGCAGCTTAGCACCAGGGGGTGAGTACGAGCAGTACTTC
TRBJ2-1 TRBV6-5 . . CASSYASNGSYNEQFF TGTGCCAGCAGTTACGCTTCTAACGGGTCCTACAATGAGCAGTTCTTC
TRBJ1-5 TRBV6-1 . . CASSERQYSNQPQHF TGTGCCAGCAGTGAGCGACAGTATAGCAATCAGCCCCAGCATTTT
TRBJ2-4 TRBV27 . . CASSPFGGSKNIQYF TGTGCCAGCAGCCCATTTGGGGGGTCCAAAAACATTCAGTACTTC
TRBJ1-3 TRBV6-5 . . CASSSQGNTIYF TGTGCCAGCAGTTCTCAGGGGAACACCATATATTTT
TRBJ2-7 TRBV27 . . CASSLRTSYEQYF TGTGCCAGCAGTTTGAGGACCTCCTACGAGCAGTACTTC
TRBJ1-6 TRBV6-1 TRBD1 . CASSTRQGGNSPLHF TGTGCCAGCAGTACCCGACAGGGTGGCAATTCACCCCTCCACTTT
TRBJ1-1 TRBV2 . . CASRQQGVNTEAFF TGTGCCAGCAGACAACAGGGTGTGAACACTGAAGCTTTCTTT
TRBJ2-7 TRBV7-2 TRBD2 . CASSLGLAGRSYEQYF TGTGCCAGCAGCTTAGGGCTAGCGGGACGCTCCTACGAGCAGTACTTC
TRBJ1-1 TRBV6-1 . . CASSASTNTEAFF TGTGCCAGCAGTGCCTCAACGAACACTGAAGCTTTCTTT
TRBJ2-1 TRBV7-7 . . CASSLGLQYNEQFF TGTGCTAGCAGCTTAGGCCTTCAGTACAATGAGCAGTTCTTC
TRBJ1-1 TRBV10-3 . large CAISDAPMNTEAFF TGTGCCATCAGTGATGCACCTATGAACACTGAAGCTTTCTTT
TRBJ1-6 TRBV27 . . CASSLRGRGSPLHF TGTGCCAGCAGTTTAAGAGGGCGAGGTTCACCCCTCCACTTT
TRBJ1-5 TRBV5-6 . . CASSFRQIGDQPQHF TGTGCCAGCAGCTTTAGGCAGATTGGGGATCAGCCCCAGCATTTT
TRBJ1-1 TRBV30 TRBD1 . CAWSGTGSTEAFF TGTGCCTGGAGTGGGACAGGGTCCACTGAAGCTTTCTTT
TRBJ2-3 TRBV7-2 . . CASSMTTSTDTQYF TGTGCCAGCAGCATGACCACTAGCACAGATACGCAGTATTTT
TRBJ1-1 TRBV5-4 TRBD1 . CASSLPKTGPNTEAFF TGTGCCAGCAGCCTGCCTAAGACAGGGCCGAACACTGAAGCTTTCTTT
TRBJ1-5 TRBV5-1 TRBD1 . CASNNNDRVDNQPQHF TGCGCCAGCAACAACAACGACAGGGTGGACAATCAGCCCCAGCATTTT
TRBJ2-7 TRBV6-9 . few CASSYYGDEQYF TGTGCCAGCAGTTACTATGGGGACGAGCAGTACTTC
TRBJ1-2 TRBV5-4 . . CASSPGSQYGYTF TGTGCCAGCAGCCCTGGTAGTCAGTATGGCTACACCTTC
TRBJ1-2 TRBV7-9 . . CASSKGRSANYGYTF TGTGCCAGCAGCAAAGGCAGATCAGCTAACTATGGCTACACCTTC
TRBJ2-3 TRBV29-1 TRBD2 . CSGEPNREGVSDTQYF TGCAGTGGTGAGCCGAATCGGGAGGGAGTATCAGATACGCAGTATTTT
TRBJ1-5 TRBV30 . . CAWTNGGNQPQHF TGTGCCTGGACCAACGGGGGAAATCAGCCCCAGCATTTT
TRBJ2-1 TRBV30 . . CAWRTTQSYNEQFF TGTGCCTGGAGGACCACGCAGAGCTACAATGAGCAGTTCTTC
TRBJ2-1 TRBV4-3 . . CASSQAIMSSYNEQFF TGCGCCAGCAGCCAAGCGATAATGAGCTCCTACAATGAGCAGTTCTTC
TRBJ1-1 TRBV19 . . CASTSTAAIMNTEAFF TGTGCCAGTACCTCGACGGCCGCCATCATGAACACTGAAGCTTTCTTT
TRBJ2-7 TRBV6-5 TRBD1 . CASTRGTGGFNEQYF TGTGCCAGCACCCGAGGGACAGGGGGCTTCAACGAGCAGTACTTC
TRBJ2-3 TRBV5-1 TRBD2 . CASRDYADTQYF TGCGCCAGCCGGGACTACGCAGATACGCAGTATTTT
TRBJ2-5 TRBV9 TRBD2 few CASSEGVLREGQETQYF TGTGCCAGCAGCGAGGGGGTCCTGCGGGAGGGCCAAGAGACCCAGTACTTC
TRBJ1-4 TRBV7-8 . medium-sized CASSLAQGPNEKLFF TGTGCCAGCAGCTTAGCACAGGGTCCCAATGAAAAACTGTTTTTT
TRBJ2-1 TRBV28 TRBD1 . CASSSTGVFDEQFF TGTGCCAGCAGTTCCACAGGGGTCTTCGATGAGCAGTTCTTC
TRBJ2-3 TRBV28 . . CASSLFPPDTQYF TGTGCCAGCAGTTTATTCCCTCCAGATACGCAGTATTTT
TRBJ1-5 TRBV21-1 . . CASSKAIRAMPSNQPQHF TGTGCCAGCAGCAAAGCGATAAGGGCGATGCCTAGCAATCAGCCCCAGCATTTT
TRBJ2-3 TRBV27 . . CASSPPGRTDTQYF TGTGCCAGCAGTCCCCCGGGCCGCACAGATACGCAGTATTTT